The next 21 T cell receptor beta chains were all read from a single sample in a study of cytomegalovirus exposure and HLA in healthy donors. Vbeta (60) and Jbeta (13) primers were used in the PCR. Generated by immunoSEQ multiplex PCR, the TCRdb table keeps only in-frame clones and is missing some. The sample shows some 150,000 clones, 8.9% of them seen only once. The sample taken for sequencing was PBMCs. The receptors were gathered from a middle-aged woman in good health and CMV-seropositive.

The sample holds a few counts of this clone. V is TRBV10-3 and J is TRBJ1-1; D possibly corresponds to TRBD1 (5 bases). Germline V gene sequence: CDR1 ENHRY, CDR2 SYGVKD. The CDR3 spans 14 residues. V lost 2 bases and J 2 bases, leaving 9 bases between the germline ends. The CDR3 DNA reads TGTGCCATCAGTGAGAAAGGGGTTAACACTGAAGCTTTCTTT. It encodes CAISEKGVNTEAFF.

The genes are TRBV5-5 and TRBJ1-1; 9 bases are shared with TRBD1. V was clipped by 4 bases and J by 4 bases; unmatched bases: 5. This CDR3 contains 14 residues. Germline V gene lookup returns CDR1 SGHKS and CDR2 YYEKEE (reference sequence). CDR3 in DNA: TGTGCCAGCAGCCTACGGACAGGGGCCACTGAAGCTTTCTTT. Amino acids: CASSLRTGATEAFF.

The CDR3 sequence: CASRRGNQPQHF. In DNA form, the CDR3 reads TGTGCCAGCAGACGGGGGAATCAGCCCCAGCATTTT. This sequence joins TRBV25-1 and TRBJ1-5; D is perhaps TRBD1 (5 bases). CDR3 size: 12 residues. Trimming removed 6 bases at V and 4 bases at J, with 7 bases between. Looked up from germline, CDR1 is MGHDK and CDR2 is SYGVNS.

This clone showed up just a few times. V and J are TRBV29-1 and TRBJ2-5, with no clear D. This CDR3 contains 12 residues. Between the trimmed V and J ends, which lost 5 bases and 2 bases, there was a span of 9 bases. From germline, CDR1 is SQVTM and CDR2 ANQGSEA. The CDR3 DNA sequence: TGCAGCGTTCTCCCAGGACAAGAGACCCAGTACTTC. It specifies CSVLPGQETQYF.

The genes are TRBV7-2 and TRBJ1-2; 9 bases are shared with TRBD1. There are 13 residues in the CDR3. CDR1 and CDR2 (germline): SGHTA, FQGNSA. Trimming took 3 bases from V and 4 from J; bases not matched to a gene: 0. Written as DNA, the CDR3 is TGTGCCAGCAGCTTGGGACAGGGCTATGGCTACACCTTC. Translating it yields CASSLGQGYGYTF.

This clone has just a few counts. The rearrangement links TRBV5-6 to TRBJ2-7; 7 nucleotides agree with TRBD2. Germline V lookup: CDR1 SGHDT, CDR2 YYEEEE. Losses at the gene ends were 2 bases for V and 11 bases for J; bases not matched to a gene: 7. CDR3 size: 12 residues. The DNA for the CDR3 is TGTGCCAGCAGCTTATGGGAGGGTCGGGAGTACTTC. Protein product: CASSLWEGREYF.

In its sample, this clone was seen a few times. The chain couples TRBV7-2 to TRBJ1-1; D is possibly TRBD1 (5 bases). This CDR3 is 15 amino acids long. CDR1 is SGHTA, CDR2 FQGNSA, per germline. Trimming removed 1 base at V and 5 bases at J, with 14 bases between. CDR3 residues: CASSLGAGVWTEAFF. The DNA for the CDR3 is TGTGCCAGCAGCTTAGGGGCGGGGGTATGGACTGAAGCTTTCTTT.

This clone has just a few counts. The gene calls are TRBV7-8 and TRBJ1-4; D perhaps matches TRBD1 (5 bases). The CDR3 runs to 16 residues. CDR1 SGHVS and CDR2 FQNEAQ come from the germline V gene. The germline V and J ends were trimmed by 3 bases and 4 bases, with 15 bases remaining between them. CDR3 nucleotides: TGTGCCAGCAGCTTTAAGGCACAGGAGTATAATGAAAAACTGTTTTTT. Its translation is CASSFKAQEYNEKLFF.

The chain couples TRBV7-9 to TRBJ2-1; 7 nucleotides agree with TRBD1. V lost 4 bases and J lost 0; bases outside the gene matches: 9. Germline V gene data show CDR1 as SEHNR and CDR2 as FQNEAQ (reference sequence). The CDR3 is 17 residues long. The CDR3: CASSSRQGRSSYNEQFF. The CDR3 nucleotides read TGTGCCAGCAGCTCAAGACAGGGCCGAAGCTCCTACAATGAGCAGTTCTTC.

This clone was seen a few times. The sample contains more than one DNA sequence encoding this CDR3. The chain uses TRBV6-6 and TRBJ2-7; the match to TRBD1 covers 7 bases. Germline loops: CDR1 MNHNY, CDR2 SVGAGI (reference sequence). The CDR3 is 13 residues long. Trimming removed 5 bases from V and 0 bases from J; junction bases left unmatched: 1. In DNA form, the CDR3 reads TGTGCCAGCAGTCGACAGGGCTCCTACGAGCAGTACTTC. Protein product: CASSRQGSYEQYF.

This clone was recorded a few times. This rearrangement joins TRBV25-1 to TRBJ2-3; D unclear. CDR3 length: 15 residues. V was pared by 4 bases and J by 8 bases, with 19 bases between. Germline V CDR1 and CDR2: MGHDK, SYGVNS. CDR3 nucleotide sequence: TGTGCCAGCAGTGCGGCCCCCGGCGTAGCTCGTACGCAGTATTTT. Translation gives CASSAAPGVARTQYF.

This clone has more than one count but fewer than ten. The J gene is TRBJ1-1, the V gene TRBV7-2; D possibly corresponds to TRBD1 (6 bases). Germline V CDR1 and CDR2: SGHTA, FQGNSA. V was cut by 1 base and J by 3 bases, with 15 bases left in between. This CDR3 comprises 16 residues. The CDR3 DNA reads TGTGCCAGCAGCTTAGAGGGGGGGGGTTTGGACACTGAAGCTTTCTTT. It encodes CASSLEGGGLDTEAFF.

In this sample, this clone turned up a few times. The chain carries TRBV5-4 and TRBJ2-1; 10 bases match TRBD2. The CDR3 is 15 amino acids. J lost 4 bases, V lost 2 bases, and 3 bases had no gene match. Germline assignment: CDR1 SGHNT and CDR2 YYREEE (reference sequence). The CDR3 reads CASSFKAGGYNEQFF. DNA of the CDR3: TGTGCCAGCAGCTTTAAAGCGGGGGGGTACAATGAGCAGTTCTTC. The entire variable domain, with the rest obtained from reference TRBV5-4 and TRBJ2-1, is as follows: ETGVTQSPTHLIKTRGQQVTLRCSSQSGHNTVSWYQQALGQGPQFIFQYYREEENGRGNFPPRFSGLQFPNYSSELNVNALELDDSALYLCASSFKAGGYNEQFFGPGTRLTVL.

This clone has a handful of counts. Because it lacks the conserved phenylalanine or tryptophan at the end, this CDR3 is likely a read error. It is unclear where the CDR3 begins or ends on the DNA, so no DNA is shown, and the CDR3 is as TCRdb lists it. This rearrangement joins TRBV2 to TRBJ2-4; TRBD1, as called in the table, went unchecked against the DNA. CDR1 and CDR2 from the germline V gene are SNHLY and FYNNEI. The CDR3 is 11 residues long, ends included. CDR3 in amino acids: CASSGLGTGTS.

The gene calls are TRBV2 and TRBJ2-2; D is ambiguous. V dropped 6 bases and J dropped 3 bases, with 11 bases sitting between them. This CDR3 is built from 14 residues. Per germline, CDR1 SNHLY and CDR2 FYNNEI. The CDR3 sequence: CASRLRRDTGELFF. CDR3 nucleotide sequence: TGTGCCAGCAGGCTCCGACGGGACACCGGGGAGCTGTTTTTT.

The chain has TRBV7-6 and TRBJ1-1; 7 bases fit TRBD1. The junction had 3 bases not matched to a gene; V was cut back by 1 base and J by 4 bases. Germline V CDR1 and CDR2: SGHVS, FNYEAQ. CDR3 length: 14 residues. CDR3: CASSLGQGTTEAFF. CDR3 DNA sequence: TGTGCCAGCAGCTTAGGACAGGGTACCACTGAAGCTTTCTTT. Full variable domain (outside the CDR3, taken from reference TRBV7-6 and TRBJ1-1): GAGVSQSPRYKVTKRGQDVALRCDPISGHVSLYWYRQALGQGPEFLTYFNYEAQQDKSGLPNDRFSAERPEGSISTLTIQRTEQRDSAMYRCASSLGQGTTEAFFGQGTRLTVV.

The chain employs TRBV2 and TRBJ1-3; D is unresolved. Germline CDR1 is SNHLY and CDR2 is FYNNEI. The CDR3 sequence is 14 residues long. Trimming stripped 3 bases from V and 4 bases from J, with 10 bases between. The CDR3 loop is CASSDRLRGNTIYF. CDR3 coding DNA: TGTGCCAGCAGTGACAGGTTGCGCGGAAACACCATATATTTT.

In its sample, this clone was seen a few times. The identical CDR3 is also encoded by other nucleotide sequences in the sample. This chain connects TRBV5-4 to TRBJ2-7, with a weak D call TRBD2 (7 bases). Germline values: CDR1 SGHNT, CDR2 YYREEE (reference sequence). The ends were cut back, 3 bases at V and 2 bases at J, with 15 bases in the middle. The CDR3 is 15 residues long. For the CDR3, the DNA is TGTGCCAGCAGCTCCCTGGGAGGGGGGGCCTACGAGCAGTACTTC. Its protein product is CASSSLGGGAYEQYF.

The gene calls are TRBV29-1 and TRBJ1-6; TRBD1 aligns across 9 bases. Trimming took 4 bases from V and 6 from J; bases not matched to a gene: 1. The CDR3 extends over 13 amino acids. The germline V gene has CDR1 SQVTM and CDR2 ANQGSEA. CDR3 sequence (DNA): TGCAGCGTTGGGGACAGGGCTAATTCACCCCTCCACTTT. Residues: CSVGDRANSPLHF.

V is TRBV7-2 and J is TRBJ2-7, with 9 nucleotides matching TRBD2. The CDR3 totals 16 residues. Germline CDR1 and CDR2: SGHTA and FQGNSA. V shed 5 bases, J shed 4 bases, and the junction held 12 bases outside the gene matches. DNA of the CDR3: TGTGCCAGCAGCCTTTCGCCGGGCGGGGGGGTGTACGAGCAGTACTTC. Its translation: CASSLSPGGGVYEQYF.

The V and J genes are TRBV29-1 and TRBJ1-6, with TRBD1 as a possible D gene (5 bases). The germline V gene encodes CDR1 SQVTM and CDR2 ANQGSEA. This CDR3 has 13 residues. Trimming stripped 4 bases from V and 7 bases from J, with 11 bases between. The DNA for the CDR3 is TGCAGCGTTGGCGAGACAGCCAATTCACCCCTCCACTTT. Translating it yields CSVGETANSPLHF.